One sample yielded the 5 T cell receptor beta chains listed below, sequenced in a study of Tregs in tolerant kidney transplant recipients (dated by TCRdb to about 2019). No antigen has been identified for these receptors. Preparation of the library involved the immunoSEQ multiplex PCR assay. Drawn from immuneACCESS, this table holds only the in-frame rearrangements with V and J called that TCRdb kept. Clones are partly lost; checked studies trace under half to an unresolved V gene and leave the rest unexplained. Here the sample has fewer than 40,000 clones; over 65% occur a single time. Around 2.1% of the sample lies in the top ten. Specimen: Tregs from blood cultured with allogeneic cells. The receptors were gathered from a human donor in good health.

The CDR3: CASSRQGKGDIQYF. The CDR3 bases are TGTGCCAGCAGCCGACAGGGAAAAGGGGACATTCAGTACTTC. V and J are TRBV7-3 and TRBJ2-4, with TRBD1 matching over 7 bases. Germline V gives CDR1 SGHTA, CDR2 FQGTGA. The CDR3 covers 14 residues. The junction had 9 bases not matched to a gene; V was cut back by 5 bases and J by 8 bases.

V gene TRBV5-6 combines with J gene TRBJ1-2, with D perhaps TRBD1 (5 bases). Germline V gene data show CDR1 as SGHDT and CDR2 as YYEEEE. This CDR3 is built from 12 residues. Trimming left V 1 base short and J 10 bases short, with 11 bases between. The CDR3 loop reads CASSLSGYIYTF. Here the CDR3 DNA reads TGTGCCAGCAGCTTGTCAGGGTATATCTACACCTTC. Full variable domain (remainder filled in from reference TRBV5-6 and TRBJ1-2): DAGVTQSPTHLIKTRGQQVTLRCSPKSGHDTVSWYQQALGQGPQFIFQYYEEEERQRGNFPDRFSGHQFPNYSSELNVNALLLGDSALYLCASSLSGYIYTFGSGTRLTVV.

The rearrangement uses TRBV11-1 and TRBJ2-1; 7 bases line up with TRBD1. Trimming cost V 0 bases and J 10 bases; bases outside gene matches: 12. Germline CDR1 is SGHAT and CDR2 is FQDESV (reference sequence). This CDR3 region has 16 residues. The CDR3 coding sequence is TGTGCCAGCAGCTTAGCCGGGACAGTTCATGAGGGGGAGCAGTTCTTC. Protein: CASSLAGTVHEGEQFF. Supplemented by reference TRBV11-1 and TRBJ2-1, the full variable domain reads EAEVAQSPRYKITEKSQAVAFWCDPISGHATLYWYRQILGQGPELLVQFQDESVVDDSQLPKDRFSAERLKGVDSTLKIQPAELGDSAMYLCASSLAGTVHEGEQFFGPGTRLTVL.

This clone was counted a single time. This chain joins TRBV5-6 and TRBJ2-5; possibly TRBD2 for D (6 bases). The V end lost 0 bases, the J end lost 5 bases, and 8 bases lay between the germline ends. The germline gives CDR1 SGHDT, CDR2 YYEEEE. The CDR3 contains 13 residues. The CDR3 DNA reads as TGTGCCAGCAGCTTGGACGCGGGGGAGACCCAGTACTTC. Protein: CASSLDAGETQYF.

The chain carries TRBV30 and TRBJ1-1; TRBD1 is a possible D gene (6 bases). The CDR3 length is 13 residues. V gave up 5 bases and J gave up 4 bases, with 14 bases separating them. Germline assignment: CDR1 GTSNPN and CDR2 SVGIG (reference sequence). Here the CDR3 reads CAWGGPRGTEAFF. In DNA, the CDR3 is TGTGCCTGGGGGGGTCCCAGGGGCACTGAAGCTTTCTTT.